These T cell receptor beta chains were read from a single sample in a study of shared clonotypes between healthy human individuals. The assay was immunoSEQ multiplex PCR, and TCRdb's table has in-frame clones only and misses some. The sample yields about 670,000 clones, roughly 78% seen once. The sample was memory CD4+ T cells sorted from blood. These receptors were collected from a woman aged 25 to 45 in good health. Both conserved end residues are trimmed from each CDR3. A D gene is named only where the DNA matches it firmly.

D	V	J	CDR3
.	TRBV28	TRBJ1-2	ASSNNGYT
.	TRBV4-1	TRBJ2-2	ASSRGGLVLTGELF
TRBD2	TRBV6-1	TRBJ2-7	ASSGRTSGPATYEQY
.	TRBV20-1	TRBJ2-5	SATGAETQY
.	TRBV4-1	TRBJ2-3	ASSQDGASGLADTQY
.	TRBV2	TRBJ2-5	ASSQGFKETQY
.	TRBV7-9	TRBJ2-1	ASSLRGGKANEQF
TRBD2	TRBV5-1	TRBJ2-2	ASSLQPGLENTGELF
.	TRBV11-2	TRBJ2-7	ASSSTRDIYEQY
.	TRBV28	TRBJ1-1	ASSLTGLRNTEAF
TRBD1	TRBV5-5	TRBJ1-5	ASSYRGGNQPQH
.	TRBV29-1	TRBJ2-7	SVGGSPNSYEQY
TRBD1	TRBV5-4	TRBJ1-4	ASSTGTEISTNEKLF
TRBD1	TRBV27	TRBJ1-4	ASRDRGLYGEKLF
TRBD1	TRBV19	TRBJ1-1	ASRDRGARVNTEAF
.	TRBV4-1	TRBJ1-2	ASSQDPTNKGGRFYGYT
TRBD2	TRBV10-3	TRBJ2-1	AITGTSGYNEQF
TRBD1	TRBV6-1	TRBJ2-7	ASRQDRGLYEQY
TRBD1	TRBV30	TRBJ1-5	AWSVTGGNQPQH
.	TRBV27	TRBJ2-1	ARLQGLLSVNEQF
TRBD2	TRBV7-2	TRBJ2-7	ASSLETSGKFYEQY
.	TRBV6-1	TRBJ2-7	ASSEAQGWRSYEQY
.	TRBV11-2	TRBJ2-3	ASSQGRTQY
.	TRBV5-5	TRBJ1-4	ASSLVRGFNEKLF
TRBD1	TRBV11-3	TRBJ2-5	ASSYTGEETQY
.	TRBV7-8	TRBJ2-6	ASSQVPEAGANVLT
TRBD1	TRBV27	TRBJ2-2	ASRAGGYFGELF
TRBD1	TRBV6-1	TRBJ1-2	ASSRPRQGGGYT
.	TRBV30	TRBJ1-4	AWRQDNEKLF
TRBD2	TRBV29-1	TRBJ2-1	SVRTSAVGSNEQF
.	TRBV28	TRBJ1-3	ASSRQWGSSGNTIY
.	TRBV7-6	TRBJ2-1	ASSKTAYNEQF
.	TRBV19	TRBJ1-1	ASSYNLRVNTEAF
TRBD1	TRBV7-7	TRBJ2-3	ASSLGGQGTDTQY
.	TRBV6-5	TRBJ1-1	ASSQDGEAF
.	TRBV6-5	TRBJ2-7	ATRGGDYEQY
.	TRBV18	TRBJ1-1	ASSPQGTEAF
TRBD2	TRBV7-2	TRBJ2-1	ASRQALAGGPLGQF
TRBD2	TRBV28	TRBJ2-1	ASDTGLAGNEQF
.	TRBV2	TRBJ1-2	ASREQALGGYGYT
TRBD2	TRBV27	TRBJ2-7	ASSSIPGGALGQY
TRBD1	TRBV27	TRBJ2-1	ASSSETGQGFGEQF
TRBD2	TRBV27	.	ASRRTSGRRYEQY
TRBD1	TRBV6-1	TRBJ1-2	ASSGDRRSGYT
.	TRBV28	TRBJ2-7	ASTTATEDEQY
TRBD2	TRBV6-4	TRBJ2-1	ASSVGLAGGPYNEQF